This TCR beta chain came from a study of blood T cell repertoires in COVID-19. At the level of the study: COVID-19 samples collected from the United States, Italy and Spain covered acute and convalescent phases.

Clones were sequenced by immunoSEQ multiplex PCR, and TCRdb holds only the in-frame ones, with some missing. The table includes over 250,000 clones, roughly 88% detected once. This TCR was sampled from a woman aged 70-85 years with acute or convalescent COVID-19. Sequencing was carried out using peripheral blood.

The CDR3 spells CATHSGGAGYNEQFF. The CDR3 DNA reads as TGTGCCACACATAGCGGGGGGGCCGGGTACAATGAGCAGTTCTTC. The chain uses TRBV24-1 and TRBJ2-1, with 11 bases identical to TRBD2. Germline CDR1 is KGHDR and CDR2 is SFDVKD. Trimming cost V 10 bases and J 4 bases; bases outside gene matches: 8. The CDR3 spans 15 residues.